This paragraph reports one T cell receptor beta chain. This entry comes from a study of T cell responses to AZD1222 COVID-19 vaccine. TCRdb's table, derived via immunoSEQ multiplex PCR, lists solely in-frame clones and lacks some. The table lists some 150,000 clones, roughly 93% of them singletons. The CDR3 totals 13 residues. Germline CDR1 WSHSY, CDR2 SAAADI. V was clipped by 10 bases and J by 4 bases; unmatched bases: 9. This TCR derives from an adult who received the AZD1222 COVID-19 vaccine. The chain employs TRBV10-2 and TRBJ2-7, with 8 positions matching TRBD1. Here the sequenced sample was peripheral blood, taken 28 days after the second AZD1222 dose. CDR3 nucleotides: TGCGCCACCCGGCTAGGACAGGGTTACGAGCAGTACTTC. Its translation: CATRLGQGYEQYF.